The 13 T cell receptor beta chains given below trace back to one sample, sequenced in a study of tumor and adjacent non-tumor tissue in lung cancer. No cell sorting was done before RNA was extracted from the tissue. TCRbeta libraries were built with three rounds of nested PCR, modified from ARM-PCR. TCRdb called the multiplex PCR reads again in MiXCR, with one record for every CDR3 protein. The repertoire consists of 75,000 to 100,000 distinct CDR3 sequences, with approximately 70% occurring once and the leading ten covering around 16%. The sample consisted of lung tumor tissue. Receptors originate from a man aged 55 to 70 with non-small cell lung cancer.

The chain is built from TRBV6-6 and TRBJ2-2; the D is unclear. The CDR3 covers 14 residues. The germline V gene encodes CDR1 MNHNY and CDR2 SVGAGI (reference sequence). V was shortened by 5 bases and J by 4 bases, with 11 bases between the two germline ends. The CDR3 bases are TGTGCCAGCAGTAACAGTAGTACCACCGGGGAGCTGTTTTTT. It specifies CASSNSSTTGELFF.

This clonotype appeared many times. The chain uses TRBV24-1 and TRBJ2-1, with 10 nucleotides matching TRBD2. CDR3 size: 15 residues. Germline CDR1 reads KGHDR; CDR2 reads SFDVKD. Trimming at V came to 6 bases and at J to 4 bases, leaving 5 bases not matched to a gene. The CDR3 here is CATSQLAGNYNEQFF. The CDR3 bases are TGTGCCACCAGTCAACTAGCGGGAAATTACAATGAGCAGTTCTTC.

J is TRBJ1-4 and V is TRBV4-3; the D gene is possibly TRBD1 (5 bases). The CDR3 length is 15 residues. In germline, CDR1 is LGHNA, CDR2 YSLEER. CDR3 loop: CASSQFRGGSEKLFF. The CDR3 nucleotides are TGCGCTAGTAGCCAATTCCGGGGGGGATCCGAAAAACTGTTTTTT.

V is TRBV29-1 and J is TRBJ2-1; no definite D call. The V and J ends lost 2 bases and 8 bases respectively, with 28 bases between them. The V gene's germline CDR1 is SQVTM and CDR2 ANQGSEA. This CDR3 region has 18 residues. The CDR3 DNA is TGCAGCGTTGAAAGGGAACGATCGGCTGGTCAAGAGCGCGATGAGCAGTTCTTC. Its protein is CSVERERSAGQERDEQFF.

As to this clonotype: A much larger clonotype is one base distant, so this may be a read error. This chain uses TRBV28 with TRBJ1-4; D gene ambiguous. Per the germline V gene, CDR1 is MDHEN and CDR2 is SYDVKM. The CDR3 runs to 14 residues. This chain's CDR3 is CASSLIATNERLFF. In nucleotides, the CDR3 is TGTGCCAGCAGTTTGATTGCAACTAATGAAAGACTGTTTTTT.

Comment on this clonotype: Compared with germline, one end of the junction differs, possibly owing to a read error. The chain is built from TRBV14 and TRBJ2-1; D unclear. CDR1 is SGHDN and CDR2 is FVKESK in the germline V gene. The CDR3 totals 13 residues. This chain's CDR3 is CVSSSKLNNERFF. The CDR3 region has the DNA TGTGTCAGCAGCTCCAAGTTAAACAATGAGCGGTTCTTC.

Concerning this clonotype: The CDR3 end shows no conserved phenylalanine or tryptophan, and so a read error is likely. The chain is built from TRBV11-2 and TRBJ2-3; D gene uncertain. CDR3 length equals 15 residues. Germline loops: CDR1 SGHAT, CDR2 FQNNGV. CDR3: CASSLVSINTNTQYV. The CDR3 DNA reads TGTGCCAGCAGCTTAGTCAGTATTAACACAAATACGCAGTATGTT.

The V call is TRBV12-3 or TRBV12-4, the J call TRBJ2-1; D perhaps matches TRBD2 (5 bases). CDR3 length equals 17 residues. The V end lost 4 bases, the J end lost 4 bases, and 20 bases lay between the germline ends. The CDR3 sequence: CASSSSLGSEMYNEQFF. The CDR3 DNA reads TGTGCCAGCAGTTCCTCGTTGGGTAGCGAGATGTACAATGAGCAGTTCTTC.

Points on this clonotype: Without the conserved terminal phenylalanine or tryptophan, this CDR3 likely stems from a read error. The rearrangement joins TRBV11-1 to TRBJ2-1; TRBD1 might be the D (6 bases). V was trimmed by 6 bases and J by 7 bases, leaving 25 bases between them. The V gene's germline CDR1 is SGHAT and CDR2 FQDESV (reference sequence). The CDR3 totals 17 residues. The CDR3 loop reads CASRLHPGHGTVNEQFL. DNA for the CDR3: TGTGCCAGCAGGTTACATCCGGGACATGGTACGGTAAATGAGCAGTTCCTC.

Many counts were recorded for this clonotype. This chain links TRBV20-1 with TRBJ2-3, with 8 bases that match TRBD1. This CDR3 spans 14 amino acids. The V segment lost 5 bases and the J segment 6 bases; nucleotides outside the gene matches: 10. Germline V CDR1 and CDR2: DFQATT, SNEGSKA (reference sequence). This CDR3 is CSALRRDRKDTQYF. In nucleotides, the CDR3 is TGCAGTGCTCTCCGCCGGGACAGGAAGGATACGCAGTATTTT.

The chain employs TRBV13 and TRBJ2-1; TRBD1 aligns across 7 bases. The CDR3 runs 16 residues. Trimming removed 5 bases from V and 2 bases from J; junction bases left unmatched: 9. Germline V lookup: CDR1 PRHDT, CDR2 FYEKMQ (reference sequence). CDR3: CASSLLGQVTYNEQFF. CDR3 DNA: TGTGCCAGCAGCCTGCTTGGACAGGTAACCTACAATGAGCAGTTCTTC.

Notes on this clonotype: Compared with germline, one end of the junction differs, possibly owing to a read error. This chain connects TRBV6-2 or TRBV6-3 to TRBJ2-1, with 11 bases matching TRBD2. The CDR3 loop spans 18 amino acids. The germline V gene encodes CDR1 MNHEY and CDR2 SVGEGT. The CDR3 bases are TGTGCCAGCACTTACCCGTTGGGACTAGCGGATGTATTGGATGAGCGGTTCTTC. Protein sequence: CASTYPLGLADVLDERFF.

The CDR3 nucleotides read TGCAGTGCAATCCGACTAGCGGGAGAAGAGACCCAGTACTTC. Its translation: CSAIRLAGEETQYF. The J gene is TRBJ2-5, the V gene TRBV20-1, with 12 positions matching TRBD2. This CDR3 comprises 14 residues. CDR1 is DFQATT and CDR2 is SNEGSKA in the germline V gene (reference sequence). V lost 6 bases, J lost 3 bases, and 5 bases stayed unmatched.